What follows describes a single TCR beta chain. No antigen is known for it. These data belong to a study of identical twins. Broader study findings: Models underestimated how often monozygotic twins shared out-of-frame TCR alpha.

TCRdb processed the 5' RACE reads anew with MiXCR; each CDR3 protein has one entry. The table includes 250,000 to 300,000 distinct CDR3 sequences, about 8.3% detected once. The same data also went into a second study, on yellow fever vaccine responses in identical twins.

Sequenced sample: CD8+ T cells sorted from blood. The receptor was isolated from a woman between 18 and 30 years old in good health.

The CDR3 here is CASSFLSGIYTQYF. The DNA for the CDR3 is TGTGCCAGCAGTTTTCTCAGCGGGATATATACGCAGTATTTT. The J gene is TRBJ2-3, the V gene TRBV27, with TRBD2 identical over 7 bases. V lost 3 bases and J lost 7; bases outside the gene matches: 7. In germline, CDR1 is MNHEY, CDR2 SMNVEV (reference sequence). The CDR3 extends over 14 amino acids.